Listed below are T cell receptor beta chains from one sample, sequenced in a study of blood T cells in healthy people across ages. MiXCR, run by TCRdb on the 5' RACE reads, gives a single entry per CDR3 protein. This table has about 1 million distinct CDR3 sequences, around 43% appearing once. Sequenced input: blood. All receptors derive from a woman aged 60-75 years in good health. Each CDR3 is given with its conserved first and last residue. A D gene is named only where the DNA matches it firmly. Clone size appears in some rows only: once, few, many, or a class for an expanded clone.

NA	TRBV28	TRBJ2-3	15	NA	CASSPPREGHRYAYF	TGTGCCAGCAGCCCACCCCGAGAGGGCCACAGATACGCGTATTTT
NA	TRBV5-5	TRBJ2-7	13	NA	CASILTLPYEQYF	TGTGCCAGCATCCTGACACTCCCCTACGAGCAGTACTTC
few	TRBV27	TRBJ2-7	12	NA	CASSLPVYEQYF	TGTGCCAGCAGTTTACCCGTCTACGAGCAGTACTTC
many	TRBV5-1	TRBJ2-3	13	NA	CASSSDITDTQYF	TGCGCCAGCAGCTCGGACATCACAGATACGCAGTATTTT
NA	TRBV5-1	TRBJ2-7	14	TRBD2	CASSLGEGSPEQYF	TGCGCCAGCAGCCTCGGGGAGGGGAGTCCCGAGCAGTACTTC
few	TRBV7-8	TRBJ1-1	19	NA	CASSLVQKRQLQKNTEAFF	TGTGCCAGCAGCCTCGTGCAGAAAAGACAGCTCCAAAAAAACACTGAAGCTTTCTTT
NA	TRBV2	TRBJ1-5	13	NA	CAMQEERNQPQHF	TGTGCCATGCAAGAGGAGCGCAATCAGCCCCAGCATTTT
NA	TRBV19	TRBJ2-2	18	TRBD1	CASSLTGQGTANTGELFF	TGTGCCAGTAGTCTAACGGGACAGGGAACCGCGAACACCGGGGAGCTGTTTTTT
NA	TRBV20-1	TRBJ2-1	12	NA	CSARDLADEQFF	TGCAGTGCTAGAGATCTCGCGGATGAGCAGTTCTTC
few	TRBV12-3/TRBV12-4	TRBJ1-4	15	TRBD1	CASSRTGATNEKLFF	TGTGCCAGCAGCAGGACAGGGGCAACTAATGAAAAACTGTTTTTT
many	TRBV29-1	TRBJ2-7	12	NA	CSVDYVRGEQYF	TGCAGCGTTGACTACGTTAGAGGCGAGCAGTACTTC
NA	TRBV9	TRBJ2-1	15	NA	CASSPLPGRNNEQFF	TGTGCCAGCAGCCCCCTCCCTGGGCGGAACAATGAGCAGTTCTTC
NA	TRBV4-1	TRBJ2-1	14	NA	CASSHPQTRNEQFF	TGCGCCAGCAGCCATCCCCAGACTCGAAATGAGCAGTTCTTC
NA	TRBV10-3	TRBJ2-1	13	NA	CAISDRDHNEQFF	TGTGCCATCAGTGATCGGGACCACAATGAGCAGTTCTTC
NA	TRBV29-1	TRBJ2-1	14	NA	CSVAMMGALGEQFF	TGCAGCGTTGCTATGATGGGGGCATTGGGTGAGCAGTTCTTC
NA	TRBV11-2	TRBJ2-7	15	NA	CASSRGGTTNYEQYF	TGTGCCAGCAGCCGCGGCGGAACCACCAACTACGAGCAGTACTTC
few	TRBV27	TRBJ1-6	12	NA	CASSSGQSPLHF	TGTGCCAGCAGTTCCGGGCAGTCACCCCTCCACTTT
NA	TRBV7-3	TRBJ2-1	13	TRBD2	CASSTTGGGEQFF	TGTGCCAGCAGCACCACGGGGGGGGGTGAGCAGTTCTTC
few	TRBV6-5	TRBJ2-2	16	TRBD1	CASSFVTGAITGELFF	TGTGCCAGCAGTTTCGTGACAGGGGCGATAACCGGGGAGCTGTTTTTT
few	TRBV27	TRBJ1-2	14	NA	CASSLTEGGDGYTF	TGTGCCAGCAGTTTAACGGAGGGGGGAGACGGCTACACCTTC
many	TRBV12-3/TRBV12-4	TRBJ2-1	12	NA	CASSLGVDEQFF	TGTGCCAGCAGTTTGGGGGTGGATGAGCAGTTCTTC
NA	TRBV11-2	TRBJ2-3	15	TRBD1	CASSLDRGKSDTQYF	TGTGCCAGCAGCTTAGACAGGGGGAAGTCAGATACGCAGTATTTT
NA	TRBV7-9	TRBJ2-4	17	NA	CASSFSGLNLAKNIQYF	TGTGCCAGCAGCTTCTCCGGACTCAATCTAGCCAAAAACATTCAGTACTTC
NA	TRBV2	TRBJ2-7	14	TRBD1	CASTTDRGSDEQYF	TGTGCCAGCACCACGGACAGGGGCTCCGACGAGCAGTACTTC
NA	TRBV13	TRBJ1-1	14	NA	CASTSPAMNTEAFF	TGTGCCAGCACCTCTCCAGCAATGAACACTGAAGCTTTCTTT
few	TRBV7-7	TRBJ1-5	13	NA	CASSLSLGQPQHF	TGTGCCAGCAGCTTATCCCTCGGTCAGCCCCAGCATTTT
NA	TRBV6-1	TRBJ2-5	15	NA	CASSESNGSGETQYF	TGTGCCAGCAGTGAATCTAACGGGAGTGGAGAGACCCAGTACTTC
few	TRBV20-1	TRBJ2-3	13	NA	CSARDFSTDTQYF	TGCAGTGCTAGAGATTTTAGTACAGATACGCAGTATTTT
NA	TRBV5-6	TRBJ2-7	14	TRBD1	CASSFTGAVYEQYF	TGTGCCAGCAGCTTTACAGGGGCGGTCTACGAGCAGTACTTC
few	TRBV7-3	TRBJ2-6	14	NA	CASSFLGGANVLTF	TGTGCCAGCAGCTTTCTAGGTGGGGCCAACGTCCTGACTTTC
NA	TRBV7-9	TRBJ2-1	14	TRBD2	CASSPRGDRNEQFF	TGTGCCAGCAGCCCCCGGGGGGATCGAAATGAGCAGTTCTTC
NA	TRBV10-3	TRBJ2-7	12	TRBD1	CAIRGSDREQYF	TGTGCCATCAGGGGTTCGGACAGGGAGCAGTACTTC
NA	TRBV18	TRBJ2-7	14	TRBD1	CASSPGTGGFEQYF	TGTGCCAGCTCACCGGGGACAGGGGGCTTCGAGCAGTACTTC
NA	TRBV7-9	TRBJ1-2	14	NA	CASSQRQVNYGYTF	TGTGCCAGCAGCCAAAGACAGGTTAACTATGGCTACACCTTC
few	TRBV5-4	TRBJ2-5	16	TRBD2	CASSLGLAGGRETQYF	TGTGCCAGCAGCTTGGGACTAGCGGGAGGAAGGGAGACCCAGTACTTC
few	TRBV20-1	TRBJ2-5	13	NA	CSAQAGLQETQYF	TGCAGTGCGCAAGCGGGTCTCCAAGAGACCCAGTACTTC
many	TRBV7-2	TRBJ1-4	14	NA	CASSLTGSNEKLFF	TGCGCCAGCAGCTTGACCGGCAGTAATGAAAAACTGTTTTTT
NA	TRBV27	TRBJ2-7	15	NA	CASSGGPKGPYEQYF	TGTGCCAGCAGTGGCGGACCCAAAGGTCCCTACGAGCAGTACTTC
NA	TRBV6-1	TRBJ2-1	19	NA	CASSDEINERRSSHNEQFF	TGTGCCAGCAGTGACGAGATTAATGAGCGTCGCAGCTCCCACAATGAGCAGTTCTTC
NA	TRBV20-1	TRBJ2-7	17	NA	CSARGDRGPDLYNEQYF	TGCAGTGCTAGGGGAGACCGGGGCCCCGACCTTTACAATGAGCAGTACTTC
NA	TRBV7-9	TRBJ2-1	15	NA	CASSSAGQNQETQFF	TGTGCCAGCAGTTCAGCTGGGCAGAACCAAGAGACCCAGTTCTTC
many	TRBV5-1	TRBJ2-3	15	NA	CASSLEDASTDTQYF	TGCGCCAGCAGCTTGGAAGATGCTAGCACAGATACGCAGTATTTT
many	TRBV4-1	TRBJ2-7	14	NA	CASSQVRESYEQYF	TGCGCCAGCAGCCAAGTGAGGGAATCCTACGAGCAGTACTTC
NA	TRBV15	TRBJ2-7	15	TRBD1	CATSRGGQGNYEQYF	TGTGCCACCAGCAGAGGGGGACAGGGGAACTACGAGCAGTACTTC
NA	TRBV5-1	TRBJ2-5	17	NA	CASSPGLRGGHTSEQYF	TGCGCCAGCAGCCCGGGACTCCGGGGCGGACATACGAGTGAGCAGTACTTC
few	TRBV7-9	TRBJ2-1	17	TRBD2	CASSSLAGGPSYNEQFF	TGTGCCAGCAGCTCATTAGCGGGAGGGCCGTCCTACAATGAGCAGTTCTTC